Included here is one T cell receptor (beta chain) sequence, with context. Using immunoSEQ multiplex PCR, the repertoire was profiled, and TCRdb retains in-frame clones only, with some absent. This sample has more than 200,000 clones, with approximately 90% found just once. Per germline, CDR1 MNHEY and CDR2 SVGAGI. CDR3 length: 15 residues. V was pared by 6 bases and J by 7 bases, with 19 bases between. The data were taken from a study of blood T cell repertoires in COVID-19. At the level of the study: The analysed material was cDNA or gDNA that came from T cells, B-cell-depleted T cells, or PBMCs.

The sequencing sample was made of peripheral blood. The chain couples TRBV6-5 to TRBJ2-1; TRBD1 is a possible D gene (6 bases). The source is a middle-aged man with acute or convalescent COVID-19. The CDR3 spells CASSQGIRVGNEQFF. CDR3 DNA sequence: TGTGCCAGCAGCCAGGGGATCAGGGTTGGGAATGAGCAGTTCTTC.